These T cell receptor beta chains were read from a single sample in a study of CD8 T cells in Susac syndrome. TCRdb re-derived calls from the immunoSEQ multiplex PCR reads in MiXCR, one entry per CDR3 protein. The sample contains under 200,000 distinct CDR3 sequences, about 96% of which appear only once. What was sequenced was CD4+ T cells from PBMCs. The receptors stem from a human donor with Susac syndrome. Both conserved end residues are part of each CDR3. A D gene is named only where the DNA matches it firmly. The size field is filled for only some rows; it gives once, few, many or a size class.

CDR3 protein: CASSPLATSTDTQYF; CDR3 DNA: TGCGCCAGCAGCCCTCTAGCGACTAGCACAGATACGCAGTATTTT; J gene: TRBJ2-3; D gene: NA; clone size: NA; CDR3 length: 15; V gene: TRBV4-3
CDR3 protein: CASRGVGETQYF; CDR3 DNA: TGTGCCAGCAGGGGAGTAGGAGAGACCCAGTACTTC; J gene: TRBJ2-5; D gene: NA; clone size: NA; CDR3 length: 12; V gene: TRBV27
CDR3 protein: CASSFEVAGGRGTDTQYF; CDR3 DNA: TGTGCCAGCAGCTTCGAGGTAGCGGGAGGGAGAGGCACAGATACGCAGTATTTT; J gene: TRBJ2-3; D gene: TRBD2; clone size: NA; CDR3 length: 18; V gene: TRBV7-2
CDR3 protein: CASSSLRGSNTGELFF; CDR3 DNA: TGTGCCAGCAGCTCACTTCGCGGGAGCAACACCGGGGAGCTGTTTTTT; J gene: TRBJ2-2; D gene: TRBD2; clone size: NA; CDR3 length: 16; V gene: TRBV11-1
CDR3 protein: CASSFSPGLAGRTGELFF; CDR3 DNA: TGTGCCAGCAGTTTCAGCCCCGGACTAGCGGGACGCACCGGGGAGCTGTTTTTT; J gene: TRBJ2-2; D gene: TRBD2; clone size: NA; CDR3 length: 18; V gene: TRBV12-3/TRBV12-4
CDR3 protein: CAWSADRQNTEAFF; CDR3 DNA: TGTGCCTGGAGTGCCGACAGGCAGAACACTGAAGCTTTCTTT; J gene: TRBJ1-1; D gene: NA; clone size: NA; CDR3 length: 14; V gene: TRBV30
CDR3 protein: CASSSVRDTMQFF; CDR3 DNA: TGTGCCAGCAGCTCTGTCCGGGACACCATGCAGTTCTTC; J gene: TRBJ2-1; D gene: NA; clone size: once; CDR3 length: 13; V gene: TRBV5-6
CDR3 protein: CSVDGPSGNYEQYF; CDR3 DNA: TGCAGCGTTGACGGTCCTAGCGGAAACTACGAGCAGTACTTC; J gene: TRBJ2-7; D gene: TRBD2; clone size: once; CDR3 length: 14; V gene: TRBV29-1
CDR3 protein: CASSVTSTSGHNEQFF; CDR3 DNA: TGTGCCAGCAGCGTGACGTCGACTAGCGGCCACAATGAGCAGTTCTTC; J gene: TRBJ2-1; D gene: TRBD2; clone size: NA; CDR3 length: 16; V gene: TRBV9
CDR3 protein: CASRGAGGPGEQFF; CDR3 DNA: TGTGCCAGTAGAGGTGCGGGAGGGCCGGGTGAGCAGTTCTTC; J gene: TRBJ2-1; D gene: TRBD2; clone size: NA; CDR3 length: 14; V gene: TRBV19
CDR3 protein: CASSQDAASYNEQFF; CDR3 DNA: TGTGCCAGCAGCCAAGACGCGGCATCCTACAATGAGCAGTTCTTC; J gene: TRBJ2-1; D gene: NA; clone size: NA; CDR3 length: 15; V gene: TRBV3-1
CDR3 protein: CSVDSGENEQFF; CDR3 DNA: TGCAGCGTTGATAGCGGGGAAAATGAGCAGTTCTTC; J gene: TRBJ2-1; D gene: TRBD2; clone size: NA; CDR3 length: 12; V gene: TRBV29-1
CDR3 protein: CAWSETGGFKNIQYF; CDR3 DNA: TGTGCCTGGAGTGAGACAGGGGGCTTCAAAAACATTCAGTACTTC; J gene: TRBJ2-4; D gene: TRBD1; clone size: NA; CDR3 length: 15; V gene: TRBV30
CDR3 protein: CASSSPGGSGNEQFF; CDR3 DNA: TGTGCCAGCTCCTCCCCTGGCGGGAGCGGGAATGAGCAGTTCTTC; J gene: TRBJ2-1; D gene: TRBD2; clone size: NA; CDR3 length: 15; V gene: TRBV25-1
CDR3 protein: CASSLVGANVLTF; CDR3 DNA: TGTGCCAGCAGCTTAGTCGGGGCCAACGTCCTGACTTTC; J gene: TRBJ2-6; D gene: NA; clone size: NA; CDR3 length: 13; V gene: TRBV7-3
CDR3 protein: CASSQDPERGNTEAFF; CDR3 DNA: TGCGCCAGCAGCCAAGATCCGGAGAGGGGGAACACTGAAGCTTTCTTT; J gene: TRBJ1-1; D gene: NA; clone size: NA; CDR3 length: 16; V gene: TRBV4-3
CDR3 protein: CASSYIAQETQYF; CDR3 DNA: TGTGCCAGCAGTTACATAGCGCAAGAGACCCAGTACTTC; J gene: TRBJ2-5; D gene: NA; clone size: NA; CDR3 length: 13; V gene: TRBV6-5
CDR3 protein: CASSYAINYGYTF; CDR3 DNA: TGTGCCAGCAGCTACGCAATAAACTATGGCTACACCTTC; J gene: TRBJ1-2; D gene: NA; clone size: NA; CDR3 length: 13; V gene: TRBV14
CDR3 protein: CSARDPRRESYNEQFF; CDR3 DNA: TGCAGTGCTAGAGACCCGCGGCGGGAGTCATACAATGAGCAGTTCTTC; J gene: TRBJ2-1; D gene: TRBD2; clone size: NA; CDR3 length: 16; V gene: TRBV20-1
CDR3 protein: CSARPEYGYTF; CDR3 DNA: TGCAGTGCTAGACCCGAGTATGGCTACACCTTC; J gene: TRBJ1-2; D gene: NA; clone size: NA; CDR3 length: 11; V gene: TRBV20-1
CDR3 protein: CASSPQGLSYEQYF; CDR3 DNA: TGTGCCAGCTCACCACAAGGACTGTCATACGAGCAGTACTTC; J gene: TRBJ2-7; D gene: NA; clone size: NA; CDR3 length: 14; V gene: TRBV18
CDR3 protein: CASRVLAIPAYF; CDR3 DNA: TGTGCCAGCAGGGTGTTAGCGATACCCGCGTATTTT; J gene: TRBJ2-3; D gene: NA; clone size: NA; CDR3 length: 12; V gene: TRBV2
CDR3 protein: CASSRDRENYGYTF; CDR3 DNA: TGTGCCAGCAGCCGTGACAGGGAAAACTATGGCTACACCTTC; J gene: TRBJ1-2; D gene: TRBD1; clone size: NA; CDR3 length: 14; V gene: TRBV5-4
CDR3 protein: CASSPINGLHYGYTF; CDR3 DNA: TGTGCCAGCAGCCCTATCAATGGTCTTCACTATGGCTACACCTTC; J gene: TRBJ1-2; D gene: NA; clone size: NA; CDR3 length: 15; V gene: TRBV6-6
CDR3 protein: CASSQDPPGLASLHEQYF; CDR3 DNA: TGTGCCAGCAGCCAAGACCCCCCCGGACTAGCGAGTTTACACGAGCAGTACTTC; J gene: TRBJ2-7; D gene: TRBD2; clone size: NA; CDR3 length: 18; V gene: TRBV3-1
CDR3 protein: CATSSSRAGYNEQFF; CDR3 DNA: TGTGCCACCAGCAGCTCCCGGGCGGGTTACAATGAGCAGTTCTTC; J gene: TRBJ2-1; D gene: NA; clone size: NA; CDR3 length: 15; V gene: TRBV15
CDR3 protein: CASRGGPAKNIQYF; CDR3 DNA: TGTGCCAGCAGGGGAGGGCCAGCCAAAAACATTCAGTACTTC; J gene: TRBJ2-4; D gene: TRBD2; clone size: NA; CDR3 length: 14; V gene: TRBV28
CDR3 protein: CAWSTGVMNTEAFF; CDR3 DNA: TGTGCCTGGAGTACAGGCGTAATGAACACTGAAGCTTTCTTT; J gene: TRBJ1-1; D gene: NA; clone size: NA; CDR3 length: 14; V gene: TRBV30
CDR3 protein: CATSRVRGSSGKETQYF; CDR3 DNA: TGTGCCACCAGCAGAGTGAGAGGGAGTAGCGGGAAAGAGACCCAGTACTTC; J gene: TRBJ2-5; D gene: TRBD2; clone size: once; CDR3 length: 17; V gene: TRBV15
CDR3 protein: CAWEGRDRANYGYTF; CDR3 DNA: TGTGCCTGGGAGGGTCGGGACAGAGCTAACTATGGCTACACCTTC; J gene: TRBJ1-2; D gene: TRBD1; clone size: NA; CDR3 length: 15; V gene: TRBV30
CDR3 protein: CASSQDMGRWTGELFF; CDR3 DNA: TGCGCCAGCAGCCAAGATATGGGGCGATGGACCGGGGAGCTGTTTTTT; J gene: TRBJ2-2; D gene: NA; clone size: NA; CDR3 length: 16; V gene: TRBV4-1
CDR3 protein: CASSRSPLQETQYF; CDR3 DNA: TGTGCCAGCAGCCGAAGTCCATTACAAGAGACCCAGTACTTC; J gene: TRBJ2-5; D gene: NA; clone size: NA; CDR3 length: 14; V gene: TRBV7-6
CDR3 protein: CASSLVSGTGFNEQFF; CDR3 DNA: TGTGCCAGCAGCTTAGTATCCGGGACAGGGTTCAATGAGCAGTTCTTC; J gene: TRBJ2-1; D gene: TRBD1; clone size: NA; CDR3 length: 16; V gene: TRBV7-2
CDR3 protein: CSVGWTLKETQYF; CDR3 DNA: TGCAGCGTGGGCTGGACCCTAAAAGAGACCCAGTACTTC; J gene: TRBJ2-5; D gene: NA; clone size: NA; CDR3 length: 13; V gene: TRBV29-1
CDR3 protein: CASSRTSFRELFF; CDR3 DNA: TGTGCTAGCAGCCGGACTAGTTTCCGGGAGCTGTTTTTT; J gene: TRBJ2-2; D gene: TRBD2; clone size: NA; CDR3 length: 13; V gene: TRBV7-7
CDR3 protein: CASTPTGGSYGYTF; CDR3 DNA: TGTGCCAGCACCCCTACCGGGGGAAGCTATGGCTACACCTTC; J gene: TRBJ1-2; D gene: NA; clone size: NA; CDR3 length: 14; V gene: TRBV12-3/TRBV12-4